A selection of T cell receptor beta chains follows, all from one sample in a study of CD8+ T cells in alopecia areata. TCRdb's table, derived via immunoSEQ multiplex PCR, lists solely in-frame clones and lacks some. The table has over 100,000 clones, 49% seen once. The sequences come from CD8+ T cells sorted from blood, collected at week 0. The receptors stem from a human donor with alopecia areata. Each CDR3 is given with its conserved first and last residue. Each record gives: V gene, D gene, J gene, clone size, CDR3 DNA, CDR3 protein. A D gene is named only where the DNA matches it firmly. Rows give clone size only sometimes, using once, few, many, or a class for an expanded clone.

TRBV5-4	-	TRBJ2-7	few	TGTGCCAGCAGCTTGGACAGCCCCTACGAGCAGTACTTC	CASSLDSPYEQYF
TRBV30	-	TRBJ1-1	-	TGTGCCTGGAGTGATGATCGGGACACCGAAGCTTTCTTT	CAWSDDRDTEAFF
TRBV9	TRBD1	TRBJ1-1	-	TGTGCCAGCAGCGTAGAGGGCAGGGGGACTGAAGCTTTCTTT	CASSVEGRGTEAFF
TRBV28	-	TRBJ2-5	-	TGTGCCAGCAGTTCCCCCACGGAGCGGGCACAAGAGACCCAGTACTTC	CASSSPTERAQETQYF
TRBV4-2	-	TRBJ1-2	-	TGTGCCAGCAGCCAAGAATCACAAGACTATGGCTACACCTTC	CASSQESQDYGYTF
TRBV7-9	-	TRBJ2-1	-	TGTGCCAGCAGCTTGGGTGGTGATCCGGCGGAGCAGTTCTTC	CASSLGGDPAEQFF
TRBV10-3	-	TRBJ1-2	many	TGTGCCATCACCCCTGGAGGAGCAGGGGTTCCGGGAGGCTACACCTTC	CAITPGGAGVPGGYTF
TRBV11-2	-	TRBJ2-2	few	TGTGCCAGCAGCTTAGTTGGGGAGCTGTTTTTT	CASSLVGELFF
TRBV29-1	TRBD2	TRBJ2-3	-	TGCAGCGTTGCGGGACTAGCGGGGGGGCCGGGCACAGATACGCAGTATTTT	CSVAGLAGGPGTDTQYF
TRBV6-6	-	TRBJ2-5	-	TGTGCCAGCAGTCCGCTAGGGGGTTCAGAGACCCAGTACTTC	CASSPLGGSETQYF
TRBV30	-	TRBJ1-1	-	TGTGCCTGGAGTTTGACCCTATCTGAAGCTTTCTTT	CAWSLTLSEAFF
TRBV27	-	TRBJ2-7	-	TGTGCCAGCAGTGAAAACAGCTACGAGCAGTACTTC	CASSENSYEQYF
TRBV29-1	-	TRBJ1-2	-	TGCAGCGCCGTGACAGCATTCTATGGCTACACCTTC	CSAVTAFYGYTF
TRBV28	-	TRBJ2-1	few	TGTGCCAGCAGTTCGAGGGACCATGAGCAGTTCTTC	CASSSRDHEQFF
TRBV7-9	-	TRBJ1-2	-	TGTGCCAGCAATGGAGTGGACTCCCTCGGCTATGGCTACACCTTC	CASNGVDSLGYGYTF
TRBV29-1	-	TRBJ2-7	-	TGCAGCGCTTTCAGGGGGGTCACCGACGAGCAGTACTTC	CSAFRGVTDEQYF
TRBV5-4	-	TRBJ2-7	few	TGTGCCAGCAGCTCATCAGGGGCCGAGCAGTACTTC	CASSSSGAEQYF
TRBV2	-	TRBJ1-5	-	TGTGCCAGCAGTGAAGAAGGCGAGGGCCCCAATCAGCCCCAGCATTTT	CASSEEGEGPNQPQHF
TRBV5-1	-	TRBJ2-7	few	TGCGCCAGCAGCTTGGAACCCGGGACAACTTCCTACGAGCAGTACTTC	CASSLEPGTTSYEQYF
TRBV30	-	TRBJ2-7	-	TGTGCCTGGAGTGTTAACCCTTCCTACGAGCAGTACTTC	CAWSVNPSYEQYF
TRBV29-1	-	TRBJ1-4	-	TGCAGCGCCCTCGATAGGCATGAAAAACTGTTTTTT	CSALDRHEKLFF
TRBV7-9	-	TRBJ2-2	few	TGTGCCGTCAGGACGAACACCGGGGAGCTGTTTTTT	CAVRTNTGELFF
TRBV4-1	-	TRBJ2-1	few	TGCGCCAGCAGCCAAGTTCTCGCCCTAGGGTATGAGCAGTTCTTC	CASSQVLALGYEQFF
TRBV5-6	-	TRBJ1-2	-	TGTGCCAGTCGCCCCATTATGGACCATGGCTACACCTTC	CASRPIMDHGYTF
TRBV2	TRBD2	TRBJ2-1	few	TGTGCCAGCAGTCCCGGCGGGCGGGGGGCTGCCTACAATGAGCAGTTCTTC	CASSPGGRGAAYNEQFF
TRBV23-1	TRBD1	TRBJ1-2	once	TGCGCCAGCAGTCAACCCCAGAAGGGACAGGGGGCAAGTGGCTATGGCTACACCTTC	CASSQPQKGQGASGYGYTF
TRBV29-1	-	TRBJ2-2	few	TGCAGCGTTGAATCTGAACTCGGGGAGCTGTTTTTT	CSVESELGELFF
TRBV6-5	-	TRBJ1-1	-	TGTGCCAGCAACTACAGGGAAGGTTTCAACACTGAAGCTTTCTTT	CASNYREGFNTEAFF
TRBV29-1	TRBD1	TRBJ1-2	-	TGCAGCGTTGAAAGGCCAGGGGGCCGTCAGCATTATGGCTACACCTTC	CSVERPGGRQHYGYTF
TRBV4-2	TRBD2	TRBJ2-3	many	TGTGCCAGCAGCCAAGAGGCTAGCGGGGGGGCAGATACGCAGTATTTT	CASSQEASGGADTQYF
TRBV7-9	TRBD1	TRBJ2-1	-	TGTGCCAGCAGTTTCCGGACAGGTCCAACCTACAATGAGCAGTTCTTC	CASSFRTGPTYNEQFF
TRBV25-1	TRBD1	TRBJ1-4	-	TGTGCCAGCAGTGACAGGGACAGGGTATTCGAAAAACTGTTTTTT	CASSDRDRVFEKLFF
TRBV29-1	-	TRBJ2-5	-	TGCAGCGACCGGGACACCCAAGAGACCCAGTACTTC	CSDRDTQETQYF
TRBV30	-	TRBJ1-3	-	TGTGCCTGGATTACAGGGAGTGGAGGAAACACCATATATTTT	CAWITGSGGNTIYF
TRBV19	-	TRBJ1-5	-	TGTGCCAGTAGTATCTTTCGGACAGCAGGCGATCAGCCCCAGCATTTT	CASSIFRTAGDQPQHF
TRBV13	-	TRBJ2-7	-	TGTGCCAGCAGCTTAGCCGCCTACTCCTACGAGCAGTACTTC	CASSLAAYSYEQYF
TRBV4-1	TRBD2	TRBJ2-1	-	TGCGCCAGCAGCCCCCGAGAGGGAGCGGGGGGCCGGTACAATGAGCAGTTCTTC	CASSPREGAGGRYNEQFF
TRBV30	TRBD1	TRBJ1-6	once	TGTGCCTGGAGTGCGGGACAGGGTGACTCACCCCTCCACTTT	CAWSAGQGDSPLHF
TRBV6-5	TRBD1	TRBJ2-1	-	TGTGCCAGCAGGACAGGGACCCCCTACAATGAGCAGTTCTTC	CASRTGTPYNEQFF
TRBV9	-	TRBJ2-3	-	TGTGCCAGCAGCCCCCAGAGGGCTAGCGCCACAGATACGCAGTATTTT	CASSPQRASATDTQYF
TRBV7-4	-	TRBJ2-7	few	TGTGCCAGCAGCTTAAGCGGTCGCGCGATCTCCTACGAGCAGTACTTC	CASSLSGRAISYEQYF
TRBV13	-	TRBJ2-7	-	TGTGCCAGCAGCCCCGAGACAGGCTTCTACGAGCAGTACTTC	CASSPETGFYEQYF
TRBV4-3	-	TRBJ1-5	-	TGCGCCAGCAGCCAAGATGTGGGGATCAATCAGCCCCAGCATTTT	CASSQDVGINQPQHF
TRBV7-2	-	TRBJ1-5	-	TGTGCCAGCAGCTTGGGGTTTCAGCCCCAGCATTTT	CASSLGFQPQHF
TRBV6-4	TRBD2	TRBJ2-3	many	TGTGCCAGCAGTGACTCTAGCGGGGGGGCCACAGATACGCAGTATTTT	CASSDSSGGATDTQYF
TRBV30	-	TRBJ2-7	-	TGTGCCCAGGGTGTAGTGAACGAGCAGTACTTC	CAQGVVNEQYF
TRBV19	TRBD1	TRBJ2-5	-	TGTGCCATATTAGTGAAACAGGGGGAGAAGACCCAGTACTTC	CAILVKQGEKTQYF
TRBV5-1	-	TRBJ2-7	-	TGCGCCAGCAGCTTGATGCCGAGGGAGTCCTACGAGCAGTACTTC	CASSLMPRESYEQYF
TRBV27	TRBD1	TRBJ1-2	-	TGTGCCAGCAGTCTCTTGACAGGGGAGGGCTACACCTTC	CASSLLTGEGYTF
TRBV29-1	-	TRBJ1-2	-	TGCAGCGTTGAACCCCAGGCAACCTATGGCTACACCTTC	CSVEPQATYGYTF
TRBV6-1	TRBD2	TRBJ2-3	-	TGTGCCAGCAGCTATGTAGCGGGTGCCACAGATACGCAGTATTTT	CASSYVAGATDTQYF
TRBV6-5	TRBD1	TRBJ1-5	-	TGTGCCAGCAGTTATGGACAGGGTGATCAGCCCCAGCATTTT	CASSYGQGDQPQHF